These 3 T cell receptor beta chains share one sample of origin, sequenced in a study of cytomegalovirus exposure and HLA in healthy donors. This PCR relied on a set of 60 Vbeta primers and 13 Jbeta primers. TCRdb's copy holds only in-frame clones and misses some; the assay was immunoSEQ multiplex PCR. This sample has roughly 100,000 clones, with just over 70% found just once. Sequencing was carried out using PBMCs. The receptors derive from a boy aged 10-17 years in good health and CMV-seronegative.

The rearrangement uses TRBV2 and TRBJ2-3; 8 bases are shared with TRBD1. The CDR3 extends over 14 amino acids. Germline lookup yields CDR1 SNHLY and CDR2 FYNNEI. V lost 4 bases, J lost 7 bases, and 7 bases stayed unmatched. DNA of the CDR3: TGTGCCAGCAGTGTTGGGGACAGGCAACATACGCAGTATTTT. This sequence encodes CASSVGDRQHTQYF. The entire variable domain, with the rest obtained from reference TRBV2 and TRBJ2-3, is as follows: EPEVTQTPSHQVTQMGQEVILRCVPISNHLYFYWYRQILGQKVEFLVSFYNNEISEKSEIFDDQFSVERPDGSNFTLKIRSTKLEDSAMYFCASSVGDRQHTQYFGPGTRLTVL.

The V and J genes are TRBV5-5 and TRBJ1-6; weak D call: TRBD1 (5 bases). Germline lookup yields CDR1 SGHKS and CDR2 YYEKEE (reference sequence). The CDR3 is made up of 14 amino acids. Trimming shortened V by 0 bases and J by 9 bases, and 10 bases separated the two germline ends. CDR3 sequence (DNA): TGTGCCAGCAGCTTGGAGGGAAGGGGTTCACCCCTCCACTTT. Translation gives CASSLEGRGSPLHF. Complete variable domain (other parts from reference TRBV5-5 and TRBJ1-6): DAGVTQSPTHLIKTRGQQVTLRCSPISGHKSVSWYQQVLGQGPQFIFQYYEKEERGRGNFPDRFSARQFPNYSSELNVNALLLGDSALYLCASSLEGRGSPLHFGNGTRLTVT.

The V and J genes are TRBV7-9 and TRBJ1-1; TRBD1 aligns across 7 bases. From germline, CDR1 is SEHNR and CDR2 FQNEAQ (reference sequence). V lost 5 bases and J lost 0; bases outside the gene matches: 6. The CDR3 has 15 amino acids. The CDR3: CASSPGTVMNTEAFF. The CDR3 DNA sequence: TGTGCCAGCAGCCCCGGGACAGTTATGAACACTGAAGCTTTCTTT.